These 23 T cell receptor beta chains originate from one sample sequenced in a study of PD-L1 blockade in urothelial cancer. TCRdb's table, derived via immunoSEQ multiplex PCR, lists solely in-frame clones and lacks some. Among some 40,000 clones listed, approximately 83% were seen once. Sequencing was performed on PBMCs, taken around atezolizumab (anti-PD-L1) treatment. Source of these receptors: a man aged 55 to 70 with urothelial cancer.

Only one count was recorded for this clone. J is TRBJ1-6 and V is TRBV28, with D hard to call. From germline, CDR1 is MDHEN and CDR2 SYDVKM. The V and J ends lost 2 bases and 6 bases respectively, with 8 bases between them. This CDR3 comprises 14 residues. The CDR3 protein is CASSLVRSNSPLHF. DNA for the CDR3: TGTGCCAGCAGTTTAGTTAGAAGTAATTCACCCCTCCACTTT.

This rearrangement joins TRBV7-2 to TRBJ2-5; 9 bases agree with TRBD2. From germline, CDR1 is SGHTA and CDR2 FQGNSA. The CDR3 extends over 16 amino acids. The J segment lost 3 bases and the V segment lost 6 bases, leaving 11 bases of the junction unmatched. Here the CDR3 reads CASSRRGGGAEETQYF. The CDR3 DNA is TGTGCCAGCAGTCGCCGGGGCGGGGGGGCAGAAGAGACCCAGTACTTC.

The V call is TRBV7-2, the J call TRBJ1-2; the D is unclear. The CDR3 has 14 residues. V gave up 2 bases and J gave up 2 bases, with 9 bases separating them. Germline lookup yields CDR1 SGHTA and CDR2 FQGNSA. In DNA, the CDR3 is TGTGCCAGCAGCTTAACACAGTTAAACTATGGCTACACCTTC. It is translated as CASSLTQLNYGYTF. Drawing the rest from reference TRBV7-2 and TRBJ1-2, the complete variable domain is GAGVSQSPSNKVTEKGKDVELRCDPISGHTALYWYRQSLGQGLEFLIYFQGNSAPDKSGLPSDRFSAERTGGSVSTLTIQRTQQEDSAVYLCASSLTQLNYGYTFGSGTRLTVV.

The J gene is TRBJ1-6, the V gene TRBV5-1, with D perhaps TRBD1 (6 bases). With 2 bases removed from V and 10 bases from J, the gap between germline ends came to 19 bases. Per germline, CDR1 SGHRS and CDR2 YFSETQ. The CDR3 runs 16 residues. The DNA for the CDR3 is TGCGCCAGCAGCTTATCCCGATCAGGGGTCGGATCACCCCTCCACTTT. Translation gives CASSLSRSGVGSPLHF.

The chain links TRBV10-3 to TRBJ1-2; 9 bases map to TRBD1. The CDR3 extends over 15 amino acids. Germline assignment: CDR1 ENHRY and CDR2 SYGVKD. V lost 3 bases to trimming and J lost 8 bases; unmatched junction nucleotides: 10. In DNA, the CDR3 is TGTGCCATCAGTGAATTTTCGGGACAGGGCGGCGGCTACACCTTC. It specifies CAISEFSGQGGGYTF.

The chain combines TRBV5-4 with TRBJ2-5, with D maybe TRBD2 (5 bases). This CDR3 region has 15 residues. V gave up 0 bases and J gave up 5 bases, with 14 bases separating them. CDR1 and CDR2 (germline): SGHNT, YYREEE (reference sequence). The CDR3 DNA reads TGTGCCAGCAGCTTGGGCGGGCGCTCGGGCGAGACCCAGTACTTC. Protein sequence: CASSLGGRSGETQYF.

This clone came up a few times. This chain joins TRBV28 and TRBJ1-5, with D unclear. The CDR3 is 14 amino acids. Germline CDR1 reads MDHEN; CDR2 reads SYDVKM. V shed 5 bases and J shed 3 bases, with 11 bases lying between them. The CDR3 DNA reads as TGTGCCAGCAGTCCCCGCCACTCCAATCAGCCCCAGCATTTT. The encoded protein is CASSPRHSNQPQHF.

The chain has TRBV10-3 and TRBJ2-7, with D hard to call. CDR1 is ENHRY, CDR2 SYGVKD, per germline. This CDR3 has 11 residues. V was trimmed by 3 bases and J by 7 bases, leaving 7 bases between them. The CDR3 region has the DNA TGTGCCATCAGTGAATCGGTAGAGCAGTACTTC. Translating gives CAISESVEQYF.

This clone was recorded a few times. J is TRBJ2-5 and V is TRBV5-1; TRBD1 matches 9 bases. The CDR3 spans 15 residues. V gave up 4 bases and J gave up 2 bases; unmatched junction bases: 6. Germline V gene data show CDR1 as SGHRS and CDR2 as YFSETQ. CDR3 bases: TGCGCCAGCAGCCCCCGGGACAGGGAACAAGAGACCCAGTACTTC. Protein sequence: CASSPRDREQETQYF.

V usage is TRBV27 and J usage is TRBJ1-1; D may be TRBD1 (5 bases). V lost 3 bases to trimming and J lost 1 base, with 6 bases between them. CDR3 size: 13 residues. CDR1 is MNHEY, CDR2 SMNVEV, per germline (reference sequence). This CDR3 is CASSLQGNTEAFF. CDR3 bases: TGTGCCAGCAGTTTGCAGGGGAACACTGAAGCTTTCTTT.

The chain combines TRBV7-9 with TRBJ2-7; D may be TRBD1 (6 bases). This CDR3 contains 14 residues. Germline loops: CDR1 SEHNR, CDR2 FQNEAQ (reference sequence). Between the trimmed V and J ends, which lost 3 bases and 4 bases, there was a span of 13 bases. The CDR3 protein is CASSLTRGGYEQYF. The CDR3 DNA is TGTGCCAGCAGCTTGACCAGGGGTGGGTACGAGCAGTACTTC.

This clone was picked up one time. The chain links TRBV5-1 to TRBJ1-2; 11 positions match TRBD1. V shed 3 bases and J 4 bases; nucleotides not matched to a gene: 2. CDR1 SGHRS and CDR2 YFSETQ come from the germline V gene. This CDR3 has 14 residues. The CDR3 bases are TGCGCCAGCAGCTCCGGGACAGGGGGCTATGGCTACACCTTC. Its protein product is CASSSGTGGYGYTF. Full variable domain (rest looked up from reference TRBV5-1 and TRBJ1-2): KAGVTQTPRYLIKTRGQQVTLSCSPISGHRSVSWYQQTPGQGLQFLFEYFSETQRNKGNFPGRFSGRQFSNSRSEMNVSTLELGDSALYLCASSSGTGGYGYTFGSGTRLTVV.

The CDR3 reads CASSATGLDNEKLFF. The CDR3 nucleotides read TGTGCCAGCAGCGCTACAGGGTTGGATAATGAAAAACTGTTTTTT. V usage is TRBV6-1 and J usage is TRBJ1-4, with a weak D call TRBD1 (6 bases). The CDR3 covers 15 residues. V lost 6 bases to trimming and J lost 4 bases, with 15 bases between them. Germline CDR1 reads MNHNS; CDR2 reads SASEGT.

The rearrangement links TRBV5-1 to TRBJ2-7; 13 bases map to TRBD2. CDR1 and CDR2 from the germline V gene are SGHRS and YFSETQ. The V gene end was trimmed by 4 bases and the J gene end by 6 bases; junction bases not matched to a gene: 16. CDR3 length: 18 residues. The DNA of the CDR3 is TGCGCCAGCAGCGATTGGACAGGGCAACTAGCGGGGGGGCGCGAGCAGTACTTC. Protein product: CASSDWTGQLAGGREQYF.

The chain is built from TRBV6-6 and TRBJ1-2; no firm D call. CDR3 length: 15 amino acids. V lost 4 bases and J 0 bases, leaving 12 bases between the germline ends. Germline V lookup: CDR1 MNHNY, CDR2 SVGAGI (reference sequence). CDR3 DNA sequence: TGTGCCAGCAGTTCCCCCGTTGGAGCTAACTATGGCTACACCTTC. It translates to CASSSPVGANYGYTF.

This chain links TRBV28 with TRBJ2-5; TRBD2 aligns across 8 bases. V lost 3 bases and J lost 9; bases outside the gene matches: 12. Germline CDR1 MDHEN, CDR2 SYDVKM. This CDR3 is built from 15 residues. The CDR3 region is CASSLAPGGAPAQYF. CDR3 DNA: TGTGCCAGCAGTTTGGCCCCCGGGGGGGCTCCTGCCCAGTACTTC. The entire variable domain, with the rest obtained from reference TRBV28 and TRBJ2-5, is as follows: DVKVTQSSRYLVKRTGEKVFLECVQDMDHENMFWYRQDPGLGLRLIYFSYDVKMKEKGDIPEGYSVSREKKERFSLILESASTNQTSMYLCASSLAPGGAPAQYFGPGTRLLVL.

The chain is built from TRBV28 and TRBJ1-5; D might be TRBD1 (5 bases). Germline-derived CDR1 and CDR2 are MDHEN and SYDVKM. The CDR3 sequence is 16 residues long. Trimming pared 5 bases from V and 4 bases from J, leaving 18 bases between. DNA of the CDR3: TGTGCCAGCAGTGCGCTCAGGACGGGGGAGAATCAGCCCCAGCATTTT. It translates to CASSALRTGENQPQHF.

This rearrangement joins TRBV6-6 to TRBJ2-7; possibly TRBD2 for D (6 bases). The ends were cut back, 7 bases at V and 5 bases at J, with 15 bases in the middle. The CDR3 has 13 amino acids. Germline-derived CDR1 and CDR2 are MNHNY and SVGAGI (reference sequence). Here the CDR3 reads CASKEGQPNEQYF. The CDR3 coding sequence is TGTGCCAGCAAGGAGGGCCAACCCAACGAGCAGTACTTC.

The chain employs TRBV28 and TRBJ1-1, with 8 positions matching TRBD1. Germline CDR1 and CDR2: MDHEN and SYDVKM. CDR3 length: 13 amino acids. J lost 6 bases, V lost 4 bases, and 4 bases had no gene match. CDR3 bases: TGTGCCAGCAGTTCCGACAGGGGCCCTGAAGCTTTCTTT. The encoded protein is CASSSDRGPEAFF.

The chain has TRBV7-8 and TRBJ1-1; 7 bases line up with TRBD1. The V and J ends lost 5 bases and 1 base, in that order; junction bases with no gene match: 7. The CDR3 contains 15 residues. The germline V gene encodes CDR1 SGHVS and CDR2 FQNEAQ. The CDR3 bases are TGTGCCAGCAGCCTTCAGACAGGGTCGAACACTGAAGCTTTCTTT. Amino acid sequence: CASSLQTGSNTEAFF.

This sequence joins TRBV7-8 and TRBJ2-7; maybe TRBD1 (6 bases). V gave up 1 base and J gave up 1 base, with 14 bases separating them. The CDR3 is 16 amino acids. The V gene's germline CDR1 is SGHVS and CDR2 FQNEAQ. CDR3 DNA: TGTGCCAGCAGCTTAGTTGCAGGGGCCGGGTCCTACGAGCAGTACTTC. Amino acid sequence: CASSLVAGAGSYEQYF.

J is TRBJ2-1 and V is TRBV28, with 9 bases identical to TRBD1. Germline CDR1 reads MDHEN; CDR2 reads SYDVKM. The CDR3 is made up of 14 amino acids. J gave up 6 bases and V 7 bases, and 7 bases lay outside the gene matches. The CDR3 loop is CASTRTGDRNEQFF. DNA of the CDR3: TGTGCCAGCACTAGGACAGGGGATCGCAATGAGCAGTTCTTC.

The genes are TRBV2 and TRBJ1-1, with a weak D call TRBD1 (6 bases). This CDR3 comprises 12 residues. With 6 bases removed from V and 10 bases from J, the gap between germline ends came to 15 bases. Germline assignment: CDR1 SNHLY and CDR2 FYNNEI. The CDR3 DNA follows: TGTGCCAGCAGGCCAACAGGGCCTAGAGCTTTCTTT. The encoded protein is CASRPTGPRAFF.